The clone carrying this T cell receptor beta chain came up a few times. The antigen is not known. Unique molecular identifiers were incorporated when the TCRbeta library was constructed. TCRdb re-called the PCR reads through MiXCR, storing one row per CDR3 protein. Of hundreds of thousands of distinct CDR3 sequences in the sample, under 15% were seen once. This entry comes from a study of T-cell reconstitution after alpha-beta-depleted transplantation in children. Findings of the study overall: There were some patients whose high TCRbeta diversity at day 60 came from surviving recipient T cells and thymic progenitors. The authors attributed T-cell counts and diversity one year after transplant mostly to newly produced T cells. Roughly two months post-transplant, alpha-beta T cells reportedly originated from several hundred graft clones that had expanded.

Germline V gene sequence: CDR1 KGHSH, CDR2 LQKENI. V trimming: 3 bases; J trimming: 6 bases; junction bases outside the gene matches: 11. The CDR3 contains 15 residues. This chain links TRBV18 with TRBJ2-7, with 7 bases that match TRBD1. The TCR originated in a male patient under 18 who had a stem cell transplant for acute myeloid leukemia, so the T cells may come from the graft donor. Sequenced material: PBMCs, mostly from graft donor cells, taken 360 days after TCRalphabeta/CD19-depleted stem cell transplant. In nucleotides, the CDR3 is TGTGCCAGCTCACCTGTGACCAGGGGGAGAGGCGAGCAGTACTTC. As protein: CASSPVTRGRGEQYF.